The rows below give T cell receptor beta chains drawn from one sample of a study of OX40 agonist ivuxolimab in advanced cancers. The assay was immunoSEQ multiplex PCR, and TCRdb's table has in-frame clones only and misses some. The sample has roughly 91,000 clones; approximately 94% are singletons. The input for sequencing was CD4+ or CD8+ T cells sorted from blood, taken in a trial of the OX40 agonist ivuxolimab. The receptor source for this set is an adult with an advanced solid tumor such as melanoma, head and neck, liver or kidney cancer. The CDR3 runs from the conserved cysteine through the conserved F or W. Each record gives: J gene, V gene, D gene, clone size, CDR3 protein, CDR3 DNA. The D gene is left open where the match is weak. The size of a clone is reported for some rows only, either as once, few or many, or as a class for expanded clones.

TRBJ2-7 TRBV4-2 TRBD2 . CASSQVKGLGPSTYEQYF TGTGCCAGCAGCCAAGTGAAGGGACTAGGCCCCTCCACCTACGAGCAGTACTTC
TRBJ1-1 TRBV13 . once CASSLEGAGTEAFF TGTGCCAGCAGCTTAGAAGGGGCTGGCACTGAAGCTTTCTTT
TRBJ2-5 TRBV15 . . CATSRGSGTQETQYF TGTGCCACCAGCAGAGGATCAGGGACCCAAGAGACCCAGTACTTC
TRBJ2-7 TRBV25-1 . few CASSEEGVGYEQYF TGTGCCAGCAGTGAAGAGGGGGTGGGCTACGAGCAGTACTTC
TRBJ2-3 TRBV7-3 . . CASSLVGFADTQYF TGTGCCAGCAGCTTGGTGGGTTTTGCAGATACGCAGTATTTT
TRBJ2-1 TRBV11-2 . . CASSSGDREYNEQFF TGTGCCAGCAGCTCGGGGGATAGGGAGTACAATGAGCAGTTCTTC
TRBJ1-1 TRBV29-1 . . CSVEGGNTEAFF TGCAGCGTTGAGGGGGGGAACACTGAAGCTTTCTTT
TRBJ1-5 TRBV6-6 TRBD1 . CASSYGTGGNQPQHF TGTGCCAGCAGTTATGGGACAGGGGGCAATCAGCCCCAGCATTTT
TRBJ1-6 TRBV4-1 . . CASSTPGVVYNSPLHF TGCGCCAGCAGCACCCCCGGGGTAGTCTATAATTCACCCCTCCACTTT
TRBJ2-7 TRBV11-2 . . CASSLEAQGGYEQYF TGTGCCAGCAGCTTAGAGGCGCAGGGGGGCTACGAGCAGTACTTC
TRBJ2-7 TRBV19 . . CASSINGFYEQYF TGTGCCAGTAGTATCAACGGATTTTACGAGCAGTACTTC
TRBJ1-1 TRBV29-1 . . CSVEREGTTEAFF TGCAGCGTTGAAAGGGAAGGGACCACTGAAGCTTTCTTT
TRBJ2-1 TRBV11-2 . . CASTIQPGLASNEQFF TGTGCCAGCACTATCCAACCCGGGCTAGCCAGCAATGAGCAGTTCTTC
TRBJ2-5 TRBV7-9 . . CASSLGRDVGEETQYF TGTGCCAGCAGCTTGGGCCGGGACGTCGGGGAGGAGACCCAGTACTTC
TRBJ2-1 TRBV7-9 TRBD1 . CASRAGTGILSEQFF TGTGCCAGCAGGGCCGGGACAGGGATATTAAGTGAGCAGTTCTTC
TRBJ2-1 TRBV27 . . CASSQGGLTYNEQFF TGTGCCAGCAGCCAGGGGGGGCTAACTTACAATGAGCAGTTCTTC
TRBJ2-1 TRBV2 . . CASSEGTATYNEQFF TGTGCCAGCAGTGAAGGCACGGCCACCTACAATGAGCAGTTCTTC
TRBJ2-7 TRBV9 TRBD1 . CASSVGTGPSYEQYF TGTGCCAGCAGCGTAGGGACAGGGCCTTCCTACGAGCAGTACTTC
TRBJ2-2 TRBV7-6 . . CASSFSPMDTGELFF TGTGCCAGCAGCTTTTCCCCCATGGACACCGGGGAGCTGTTTTTT
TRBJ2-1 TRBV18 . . CASSPPADLLGANEQFF TGTGCCAGCTCACCACCAGCGGACCTGCTTGGTGCCAATGAGCAGTTCTTC
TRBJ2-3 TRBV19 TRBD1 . CASSIDETGFTDTQYF TGTGCCAGTAGTATAGACGAGACAGGGTTCACAGATACGCAGTATTTT
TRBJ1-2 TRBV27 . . CASSLTRRGDGYTF TGTGCCAGCAGTTTAACGAGAAGAGGTGATGGCTACACCTTC
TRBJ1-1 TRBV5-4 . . CASSLAGLGTEAFF TGTGCCAGCAGCTTGGCCGGTTTAGGCACTGAAGCTTTCTTT
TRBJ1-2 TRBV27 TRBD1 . CASSPGQGVGYGYTF TGTGCCAGCAGTCCAGGACAGGGAGTAGGCTATGGCTACACCTTC
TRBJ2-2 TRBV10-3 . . CAISEGSNTGELFF TGTGCCATCAGTGAGGGTAGTAACACCGGGGAGCTGTTTTTT
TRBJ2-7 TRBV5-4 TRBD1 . CASTPTGDFDEQYF TGTGCCAGCACCCCGACAGGGGATTTCGACGAGCAGTACTTC
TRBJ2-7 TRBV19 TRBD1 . CASSPGTGAPYEQYF TGTGCCAGTAGTCCTGGGACAGGGGCCCCCTACGAGCAGTACTTC
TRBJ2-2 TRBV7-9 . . CASSFVAGYTGELFF TGTGCCAGCAGCTTTGTCGCGGGATACACCGGGGAGCTGTTTTTT
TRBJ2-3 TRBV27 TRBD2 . CAIGVSGGTDTQYF TGTGCCATTGGGGTTAGCGGGGGCACAGATACGCAGTATTTT
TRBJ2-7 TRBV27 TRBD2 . CASSLGAGSLHEQYF TGTGCCAGCAGTTTAGGAGCGGGGAGTCTCCACGAGCAGTACTTC
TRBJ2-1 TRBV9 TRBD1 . CASSVGTGPNEQFF TGTGCCAGCAGCGTAGGGACAGGTCCGAATGAGCAGTTCTTC
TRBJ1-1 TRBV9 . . CASSVDDTEAFF TGTGCCAGCAGCGTAGACGACACTGAAGCTTTCTTT
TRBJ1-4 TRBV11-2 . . CASSMDQGSSDEKLFF TGTGCCAGCAGCATGGATCAGGGGAGTAGTGATGAAAAACTGTTTTTT
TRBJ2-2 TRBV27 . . CASRNTGELFF TGTGCCAGCAGGAACACCGGGGAGCTGTTTTTT
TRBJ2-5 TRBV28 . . CASETGKGETQYF TGTGCCAGCGAAACAGGGAAAGGAGAGACCCAGTACTTC
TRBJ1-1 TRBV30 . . CAWSLGGLDTEAFF TGTGCCTGGAGCCTGGGGGGGCTGGACACTGAAGCTTTCTTT
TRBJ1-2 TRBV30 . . CAWSPLLGPSYGYTF TGTGCCTGGAGTCCCCTGTTAGGCCCAAGTTATGGCTACACCTTC
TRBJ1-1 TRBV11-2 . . CASTSGGDTEAFF TGTGCCAGCACAAGCGGGGGGGACACTGAAGCTTTCTTT
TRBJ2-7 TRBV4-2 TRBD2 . CASSQAASGTYEQYF TGTGCCAGCAGCCAAGCGGCTAGCGGAACCTACGAGCAGTACTTC
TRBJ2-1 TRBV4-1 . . CASSQFLPGHEQFF TGCGCCAGCAGCCAATTCCTCCCAGGCCATGAGCAGTTCTTC
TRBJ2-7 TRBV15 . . CATSRDVGVSYEQYF TGTGCCACCAGCAGAGATGTGGGGGTCTCCTACGAGCAGTACTTC
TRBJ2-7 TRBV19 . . CASSISATYEQYF TGTGCCAGTAGTATAAGCGCTACCTACGAGCAGTACTTC
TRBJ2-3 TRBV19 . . CASSMEGAGTTDTQYF TGTGCCAGTAGTATGGAGGGGGCAGGGACCACAGATACGCAGTATTTT
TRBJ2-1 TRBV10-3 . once CAISDSQTGEQFF TGTGCCATCAGTGACTCACAGACAGGAGAGCAGTTCTTC
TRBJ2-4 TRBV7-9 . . CASSERGAPENIQYF TGTGCCAGCAGCGAGAGGGGGGCGCCGGAAAACATTCAGTACTTC
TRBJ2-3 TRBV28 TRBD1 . CASSPGTGSPDTQYF TGTGCCAGCAGTCCAGGGACAGGGAGCCCAGATACGCAGTATTTT
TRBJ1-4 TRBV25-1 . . CASSEYGTGEREKLFF TGTGCCAGCAGTGAATACGGGACTGGGGAGCGGGAAAAACTGTTTTTT
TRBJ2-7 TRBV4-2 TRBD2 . CASSQELAGAYEQYF TGTGCCAGCAGCCAAGAGCTAGCGGGAGCATACGAGCAGTACTTC
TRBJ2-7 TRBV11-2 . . CASSLEVGHYEQYF TGTGCCAGCAGCTTAGAGGTCGGCCACTATGAGCAGTACTTC
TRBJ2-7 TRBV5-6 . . CASSLASSYEQYF TGTGCCAGCAGCTTGGCCAGCTCCTACGAGCAGTACTTC
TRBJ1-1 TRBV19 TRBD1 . CASSWDRGRGTEAFF TGTGCCAGTAGTTGGGACAGGGGGCGTGGGACTGAAGCTTTCTTT
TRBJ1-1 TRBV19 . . CASSITGSTEAFF TGTGCCAGTAGTATAACAGGGAGCACTGAAGCTTTCTTT